These 16 T cell receptor beta chains were all obtained from the same sample, sequenced in a study of technical replicates of blood from a handful of donors. Sequenced by immunoSEQ multiplex PCR; TCRdb stores in-frame clones only, minus some. The sample has about 53,000 clones, approximately 86% seen once. Sequencing was carried out using PBMCs. The receptors shown here come from a human donor in good health. Some clones in this sample may be carry-over from other donors' samples.

There are a few counts of this clone. The genes are TRBV9 and TRBJ1-2; a weak D match, TRBD1 (5 bases). The length of the CDR3 is 14 residues. Trimming removed 0 bases at V and 5 bases at J, with 11 bases between. Per the germline V gene, CDR1 is SGDLS and CDR2 is YYNGEE. The DNA for the CDR3 is TGTGCCAGCAGCGTAGCGGAGGGGTCGTATGGCTACACCTTC. As protein: CASSVAEGSYGYTF.

The chain recombines TRBV4-1 with TRBJ1-1, with TRBD1 matching over 10 bases. This CDR3 comprises 14 residues. V was clipped by 1 base and J by 11 bases; unmatched bases: 7. Per the germline V gene, CDR1 is MGHRA and CDR2 is YSYEKL. CDR3 protein: CASSQGQGAISAFF. The CDR3 DNA reads as TGCGCCAGCAGCCAAGGACAGGGGGCGATCTCGGCTTTCTTT.

The rearrangement joins TRBV2 to TRBJ1-3, with 7 bases aligning to TRBD1. The germline V gene has CDR1 SNHLY and CDR2 FYNNEI. With V trimmed by 10 bases and J by 3 bases, 12 bases remained unmatched. The CDR3 is made up of 15 amino acids. CDR3 DNA sequence: TGTGCCATAGAAGACAGGGCACGATATGGAAACACCATATATTTT. Its translation: CAIEDRARYGNTIYF.

The chain links TRBV5-5 to TRBJ1-2; weak D call: TRBD1 (5 bases). The CDR3 is 15 amino acids. V lost 0 bases and J lost 0, with 9 bases in between. Germline V gene sequence: CDR1 SGHKS, CDR2 YYEKEE (reference sequence). Written as DNA, the CDR3 is TGTGCCAGCAGCTTGGGGGGGGAGTCTAACTATGGCTACACCTTC. Translating gives CASSLGGESNYGYTF.

The chain links TRBV5-1 to TRBJ2-3; 16 positions agree with TRBD2. The junction had 7 bases not matched to a gene; V was cut back by 5 bases and J by 1 base. CDR3 length: 18 amino acids. From germline, CDR1 is SGHRS and CDR2 YFSETQ. The CDR3 region is CASSSPGTSGGGTDTQYF. The DNA for the CDR3 is TGCGCCAGCAGTTCTCCCGGGACTAGCGGGGGGGGCACAGATACGCAGTATTTT. Full variable domain (rest looked up from reference TRBV5-1 and TRBJ2-3): KAGVTQTPRYLIKTRGQQVTLSCSPISGHRSVSWYQQTPGQGLQFLFEYFSETQRNKGNFPGRFSGRQFSNSRSEMNVSTLELGDSALYLCASSSPGTSGGGTDTQYFGPGTRLTVL.

This chain links TRBV7-3 with TRBJ1-2; D remains unclear. The germline gives CDR1 SGHTA, CDR2 FQGTGA. The CDR3 covers 13 residues. Trimming took off 5 bases at V and 3 bases at J, with 10 bases between the two ends. The CDR3 here is CASSPGRDYGYTF. Written as DNA, the CDR3 is TGTGCCAGCAGCCCTGGCCGGGACTATGGCTACACCTTC.

The chain recombines TRBV7-3 with TRBJ2-1; 9 bases are shared with TRBD2. V was pared by 5 bases and J by 0 bases, with 8 bases of the junction left unmatched. This CDR3 has 17 amino acids. Looked up from germline, CDR1 is SGHTA and CDR2 is FQGTGA. CDR3 sequence reads: CASSPPGRGGSYNEQFF. CDR3 nucleotide sequence: TGTGCCAGCAGCCCCCCTGGGCGGGGGGGCTCCTACAATGAGCAGTTCTTC.

The rearrangement links TRBV19 to TRBJ1-6; TRBD1 agrees at 11 bases. The ends lost 6 bases at V and 10 bases at J; junction bases unmatched: 11. The CDR3 loop spans 16 amino acids. Germline lookup yields CDR1 LNHDA and CDR2 SQIVND (reference sequence). The CDR3: CASSSTTGTGGSPLHF. The CDR3, as DNA: TGTGCCAGTAGCTCTACTACGGGGACAGGGGGATCACCCCTCCACTTT.

The J gene is TRBJ2-7, the V gene TRBV7-2, with D maybe TRBD2 (6 bases). CDR1 and CDR2 from the germline V gene are SGHTA and FQGNSA. The CDR3 is 12 amino acids. Trimming left V 5 bases short and J 4 bases short, with 9 bases between. The CDR3 region is CASSGGVYEQYF. The CDR3 DNA is TGTGCCAGCAGCGGAGGGGTATACGAGCAGTACTTC.

V gene TRBV2 combines with J gene TRBJ1-5, with TRBD1 as a possible D gene (6 bases). This CDR3 is built from 15 residues. The germline gives CDR1 SNHLY, CDR2 FYNNEI. Trimming shortened V by 6 bases and J by 7 bases, and 19 bases separated the two germline ends. The CDR3 DNA sequence: TGTGCCAGCAGGGGGACAACTAAAGTAGGCCAGCCCCAGCATTTT. Its protein product is CASRGTTKVGQPQHF.

V is TRBV9 and J is TRBJ2-3; D might be TRBD2 (6 bases). CDR3 length: 15 amino acids. V lost 4 bases to trimming and J lost 1 base, with 13 bases between them. Germline V gene lookup returns CDR1 SGDLS and CDR2 YYNGEE. The CDR3 bases are TGTGCCAGCAGCCCACGGGGGACTGGCACAGATACGCAGTATTTT. This gives the protein CASSPRGTGTDTQYF. Full variable domain (remainder filled in from reference TRBV9 and TRBJ2-3): DSGVTQTPKHLITATGQRVTLRCSPRSGDLSVYWYQQSLDQGLQFLIQYYNGEERAKGNILERFSAQQFPDLHSELNLSSLELGDSALYFCASSPRGTGTDTQYFGPGTRLTVL.

The chain joins TRBV11-3 to TRBJ1-1; a weak D match, TRBD1 (5 bases). This CDR3 contains 13 residues. Germline lookup yields CDR1 SGHNT and CDR2 YENEEA. Between the trimmed V and J ends, which lost 3 bases and 1 base, there was a span of 6 bases. CDR3 sequence: CASSFTGNTEAFF. DNA for the CDR3: TGTGCCAGCAGCTTTACAGGGAACACTGAAGCTTTCTTT.

To note about this clone: One end of the junction fails to match germline, which may point to a read error. The V call is TRBV7-8, the J call TRBJ2-1; 8 nucleotides align to TRBD2. The CDR3 contains 17 residues. Germline CDR1 and CDR2: SGHVS and FQNEAQ. This CDR3 is CASSIAPRGRSYNEQFF. For the CDR3, the DNA is TGTGCCAGCAGCATAGCCCCTCGCGGGAGGTCCTACAATGAGCAGTTCTTC. Looking up the rest from reference TRBV7-8 and TRBJ2-1 gives the full variable domain: GAGVSQSPRYKVAKRGQDVALRCDPISGHVSLFWYQQALGQGPEFLTYFQNEAQLDKSGLPSDRFFAERPEGSVSTLKIQRTQQEDSAVYLCASSIAPRGRSYNEQFFGPGTRLTVL.

V usage is TRBV15 and J usage is TRBJ2-3, with D unresolved. The CDR3 is 13 residues long. The germline V gene has CDR1 LNHNV and CDR2 YYDKDF (reference sequence). Trimming removed 0 bases at V and 9 bases at J, with 10 bases between. In DNA form, the CDR3 reads TGTGCCACCAGCAGAGATGACGGAGCAACGCAGTATTTT. Its translation: CATSRDDGATQYF.

This clone has only one observation. This chain connects TRBV5-1 to TRBJ1-2; TRBD1 matches 7 bases. CDR1 and CDR2 (germline): SGHRS, YFSETQ. The CDR3 runs to 13 residues. V was clipped by 3 bases and J by 3 bases; unmatched bases: 2. CDR3 DNA: TGCGCCAGCAGCTGGGACAGATACTATGGCTACACCTTC. Encoded protein: CASSWDRYYGYTF. Drawing the rest from reference TRBV5-1 and TRBJ1-2, the complete variable domain is KAGVTQTPRYLIKTRGQQVTLSCSPISGHRSVSWYQQTPGQGLQFLFEYFSETQRNKGNFPGRFSGRQFSNSRSEMNVSTLELGDSALYLCASSWDRYYGYTFGSGTRLTVV.

As to this clone: The junction and the germline gene differ at one end; a read error may be behind it. This rearrangement joins TRBV2 to TRBJ2-7; D is perhaps TRBD1 (6 bases). The CDR3 length is 13 residues. Germline CDR1 SNHLY, CDR2 FYNNEI. The CDR3 DNA follows: TGTGCCAGCAGCCCACCGCCAGGACAGACCAGACACTTC. The encoded protein is CASSPPPGQTRHF.